Sequencing of this T cell receptor (beta chain) was carried out in a study of CD8+CD57+ T cells in acquired aplastic anemia. V dropped 10 bases and J dropped 6 bases, with 20 bases sitting between them. There are 14 residues in the CDR3. Germline values: CDR1 SGHKS, CDR2 YYEKEE (reference sequence). Genomic DNA, the template, was used for profiling of the TCR beta VDJ and CDR3. TCRdb processed the reads anew with MiXCR; each CDR3 protein has one entry. The sample yields a few hundred thousand distinct CDR3 sequences, under 80% seen once. The sequence was obtained from a human donor in good health, serving as a control. The chain uses TRBV5-5 and TRBJ1-5; tentatively, D is TRBD1 (5 bases). What was sequenced was sorted CD4+, CD8+, or CD8+CD57+ T cells (not recorded which) from PBMCs. This chain's CDR3 is CAWSLPGPGQPQHF. DNA for the CDR3: TGTGCCTGGAGTTTACCAGGGCCCGGTCAGCCCCAGCATTTT.